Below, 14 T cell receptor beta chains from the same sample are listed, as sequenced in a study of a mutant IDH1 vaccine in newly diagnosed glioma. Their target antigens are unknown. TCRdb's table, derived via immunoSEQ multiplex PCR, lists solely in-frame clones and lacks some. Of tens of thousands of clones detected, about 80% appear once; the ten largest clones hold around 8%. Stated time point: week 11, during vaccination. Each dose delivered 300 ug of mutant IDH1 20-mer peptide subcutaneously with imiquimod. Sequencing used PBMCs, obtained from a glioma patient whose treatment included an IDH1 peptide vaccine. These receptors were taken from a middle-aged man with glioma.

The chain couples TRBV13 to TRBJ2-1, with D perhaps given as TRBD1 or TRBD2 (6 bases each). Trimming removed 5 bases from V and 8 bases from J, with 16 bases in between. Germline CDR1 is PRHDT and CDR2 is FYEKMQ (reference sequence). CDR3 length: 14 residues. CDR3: CASSPDRRGDEQFF. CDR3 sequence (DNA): TGTGCCAGCAGCCCCGACCGAAGGGGGGATGAGCAGTTCTTC. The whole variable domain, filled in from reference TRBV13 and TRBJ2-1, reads AAGVIQSPRHLIKEKRETATLKCYPIPRHDTVYWYQQGPGQDPQFLISFYEKMQSDKGSIPDRFSAQQFSDYHSELNMSSLELGDSALYFCASSPDRRGDEQFFGPGTRLTVL.

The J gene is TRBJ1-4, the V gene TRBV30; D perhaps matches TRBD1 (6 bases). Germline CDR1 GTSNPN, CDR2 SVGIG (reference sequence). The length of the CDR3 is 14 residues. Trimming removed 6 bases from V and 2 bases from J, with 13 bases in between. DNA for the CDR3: TGTGCCTGCCTGGGGGGGGCCACTAATGAAAAACTGTTTTTT. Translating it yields CACLGGATNEKLFF.

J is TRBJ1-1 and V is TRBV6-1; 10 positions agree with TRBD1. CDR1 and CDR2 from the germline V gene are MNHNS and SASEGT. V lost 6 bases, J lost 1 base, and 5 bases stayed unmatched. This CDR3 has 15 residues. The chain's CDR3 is CASRRGDRGNTEAFF. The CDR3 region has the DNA TGTGCCAGCAGGCGGGGGGACAGGGGGAACACTGAAGCTTTCTTT.

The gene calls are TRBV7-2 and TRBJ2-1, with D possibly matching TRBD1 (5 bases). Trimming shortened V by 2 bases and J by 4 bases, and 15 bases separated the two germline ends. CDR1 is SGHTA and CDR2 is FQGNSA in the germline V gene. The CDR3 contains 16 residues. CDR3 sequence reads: CASSLRGGERYNEQFF. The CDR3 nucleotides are TGTGCCAGCAGCTTAAGGGGTGGAGAGAGGTACAATGAGCAGTTCTTC. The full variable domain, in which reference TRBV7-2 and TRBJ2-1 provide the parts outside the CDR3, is GAGVSQSPSNKVTEKGKDVELRCDPISGHTALYWYRQSLGQGLEFLIYFQGNSAPDKSGLPSDRFSAERTGGSVSTLTIQRTQQEDSAVYLCASSLRGGERYNEQFFGPGTRLTVL.

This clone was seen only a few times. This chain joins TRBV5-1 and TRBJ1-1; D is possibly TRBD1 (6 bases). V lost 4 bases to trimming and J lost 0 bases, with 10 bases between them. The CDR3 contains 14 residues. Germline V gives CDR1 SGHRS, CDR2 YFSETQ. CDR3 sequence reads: CASSTGQMNTEAFF. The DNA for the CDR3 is TGCGCCAGCAGCACCGGACAGATGAACACTGAAGCTTTCTTT.

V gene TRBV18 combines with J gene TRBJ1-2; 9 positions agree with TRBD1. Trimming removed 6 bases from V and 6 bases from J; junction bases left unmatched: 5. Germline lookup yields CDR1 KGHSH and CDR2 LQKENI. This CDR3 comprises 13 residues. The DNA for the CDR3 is TGTGCCAGCTCCACAGGGGGCCGGGATGGCTACACCTTC. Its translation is CASSTGGRDGYTF.

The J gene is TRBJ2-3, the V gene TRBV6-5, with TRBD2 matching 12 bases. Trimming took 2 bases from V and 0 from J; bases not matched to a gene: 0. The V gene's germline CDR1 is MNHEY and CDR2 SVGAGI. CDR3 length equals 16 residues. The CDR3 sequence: CASSYGTSGSTDTQYF. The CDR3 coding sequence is TGTGCCAGCAGTTACGGGACTAGCGGGAGCACAGATACGCAGTATTTT.

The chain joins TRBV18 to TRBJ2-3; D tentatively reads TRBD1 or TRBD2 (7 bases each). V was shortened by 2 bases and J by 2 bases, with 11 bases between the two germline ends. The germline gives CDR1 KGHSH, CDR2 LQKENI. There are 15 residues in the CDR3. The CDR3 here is CASSPGEGATDTQYF. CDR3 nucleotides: TGTGCCAGCTCACCAGGGGAGGGGGCCACAGATACGCAGTATTTT. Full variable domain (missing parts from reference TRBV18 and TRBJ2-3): NAGVMQNPRHLVRRRGQEARLRCSPMKGHSHVYWYRQLPEEGLKFMVYLQKENIIDESGMPKERFSAEFPKEGPSILRIQQVVRGDSAAYFCASSPGEGATDTQYFGPGTRLTVL.

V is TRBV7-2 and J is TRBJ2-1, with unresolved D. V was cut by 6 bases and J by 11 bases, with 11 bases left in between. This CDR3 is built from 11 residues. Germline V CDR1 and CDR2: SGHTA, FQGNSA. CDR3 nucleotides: TGTGCCAGCAGGTCCCTTGGGAAGCAGTTCTTC. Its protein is CASRSLGKQFF.

The DNA for the CDR3 is TGTGCCAGCAGCCGCACTACGGTTGAAGCTTTCTTT. It specifies CASSRTTVEAFF. The rearrangement uses TRBV11-2 and TRBJ1-1; D is uncertain. CDR3 size: 12 residues. Trimming removed 5 bases at V and 7 bases at J, with 11 bases between. Germline lookup yields CDR1 SGHAT and CDR2 FQNNGV.

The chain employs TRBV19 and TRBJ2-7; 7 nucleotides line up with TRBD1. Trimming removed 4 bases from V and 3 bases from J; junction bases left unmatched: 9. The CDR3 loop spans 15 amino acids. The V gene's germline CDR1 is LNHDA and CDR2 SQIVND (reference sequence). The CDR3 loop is CASSTTGAPSYEQYF. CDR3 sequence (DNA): TGTGCCAGTAGTACCACAGGGGCCCCTAGCTACGAGCAGTACTTC.

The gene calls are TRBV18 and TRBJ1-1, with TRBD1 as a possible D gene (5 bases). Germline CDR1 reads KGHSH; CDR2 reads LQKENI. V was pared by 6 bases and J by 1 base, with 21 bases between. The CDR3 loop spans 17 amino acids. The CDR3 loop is CASSPLTGDRSNTEAFF. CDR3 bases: TGTGCCAGCTCCCCTCTCACTGGTGACAGATCGAACACTGAAGCTTTCTTT.

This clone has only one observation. CDR3 loop: CASQGAGEQYF. For the CDR3, the DNA is TGTGCCAGCCAAGGGGCCGGGGAGCAGTACTTC. V gene TRBV2 combines with J gene TRBJ2-7; TRBD1 might be the D (5 bases). The CDR3 runs 11 residues. Germline loops: CDR1 SNHLY, CDR2 FYNNEI. Trimming removed 8 bases at V and 7 bases at J, with 12 bases between.

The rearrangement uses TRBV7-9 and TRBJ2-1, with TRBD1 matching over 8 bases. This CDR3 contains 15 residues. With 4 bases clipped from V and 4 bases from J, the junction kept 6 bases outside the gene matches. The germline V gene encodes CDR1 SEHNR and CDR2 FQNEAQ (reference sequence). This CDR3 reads CASSSGQGPYNEQFF. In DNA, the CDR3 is TGTGCCAGCAGCTCCGGACAGGGACCTTACAATGAGCAGTTCTTC.